These 30 T cell receptor beta chains were sequenced from one sample in a study of preoperative IRX-2 immunotherapy in early breast cancer. Treatment reported: preoperative locoregional IRX-2 cytokine immunotherapy. TCRdb's table, derived via immunoSEQ multiplex PCR, lists solely in-frame clones and lacks some. The sample holds roughly 27,000 clones, roughly 80% seen once. This specimen consisted of lymph node tissue, obtained before IRX-2 immunotherapy. The receptors were sampled from a human donor with breast cancer.

The chain joins TRBV18 to TRBJ1-3; D is uncertain. The CDR3 has 14 residues. Trimming removed 0 bases from V and 4 bases from J, with 7 bases in between. The germline V gene encodes CDR1 KGHSH and CDR2 LQKENI. The CDR3 region has the DNA TGTGCCAGCTCACCACCGATACAGGGAAACACCATATATTTT. Translated: CASSPPIQGNTIYF.

This chain uses TRBV7-1 with TRBJ2-2; 8 nucleotides align to TRBD1. TRBV7-1 is an open reading frame whose function is uncertain. Trimming cost V 5 bases and J 5 bases; bases outside gene matches: 13. The CDR3 contains 17 residues. The CDR3 spells CASSPQDRAVLTGELFF. The CDR3 DNA reads TGTGCCAGCAGCCCTCAGGACAGGGCCGTTCTAACCGGGGAGCTGTTTTTT.

This chain uses TRBV11-1 with TRBJ1-2, with 8 bases matching TRBD1. V was clipped by 5 bases and J by 8 bases; unmatched bases: 16. CDR3 length equals 16 residues. Germline values: CDR1 SGHAT, CDR2 FQDESV (reference sequence). For the CDR3, the DNA is TGTGCCAGCAGCCAAGGATTGGACAGGGACCTCGAGGGCTACACCTTC. Translating gives CASSQGLDRDLEGYTF.

The V call is TRBV6-8, the J call TRBJ2-3; D gene ambiguous. CDR3 length equals 13 residues. Per germline, CDR1 MNHGY and CDR2 SAAAGT. Trimming shortened V by 10 bases and J by 0 bases, and 11 bases separated the two germline ends. The CDR3 region is CATRHLSTDTQYF. CDR3 coding DNA: TGTGCCACCAGACATCTTAGCACAGATACGCAGTATTTT.

The chain has TRBV6-8 and TRBJ2-2, with D possibly matching TRBD1 (5 bases). Germline V gene sequence: CDR1 MNHGY, CDR2 SAAAGT. This CDR3 spans 15 amino acids. Trimming left V 7 bases short and J 0 bases short, with 12 bases between. In DNA form, the CDR3 reads TGTGCCAGCACTCAAATACAGGCGAACACCGGGGAGCTGTTTTTT. Amino acid sequence: CASTQIQANTGELFF.

The chain recombines TRBV15 with TRBJ1-1; 8 nucleotides match TRBD1. Germline V lookup: CDR1 LNHNV, CDR2 YYDKDF (reference sequence). Trimming took 7 bases from V and 0 from J; bases not matched to a gene: 4. The CDR3 is 14 amino acids. The chain's CDR3 is CATKGQEMNTEAFF. CDR3 nucleotide sequence: TGTGCCACCAAGGGACAGGAAATGAACACTGAAGCTTTCTTT.

V gene TRBV11-3 combines with J gene TRBJ1-1; 9 nucleotides agree with TRBD1. Germline CDR1 and CDR2: SGHNT and YENEEA. The CDR3 has 18 residues. The J segment lost 8 bases and the V segment lost 3 bases, leaving 19 bases of the junction unmatched. CDR3 sequence (DNA): TGTGCCAGCAGCTTTATAGCTACAGGGGGCCCCCTAAAGCGGGAAGCTTTCTTT. Protein: CASSFIATGGPLKREAFF.

J is TRBJ2-7 and V is TRBV11-3; D ambiguous. Trimming took 1 base from V and 0 from J, leaving 7 bases between them. The germline CDR1 and CDR2 sequences are SGHNT and YENEEA. CDR3 size: 14 residues. The DNA of the CDR3 is TGTGCCAGCAGCTTAGTTAGCAGCTCCTACGAGCAGTACTTC. Encoded protein: CASSLVSSSYEQYF.

V is TRBV7-7 and J is TRBJ1-3; possibly TRBD1 for D (5 bases). Germline loops: CDR1 SSHAT, CDR2 FNYEAQ (reference sequence). V was pared by 5 bases and J by 3 bases, with 17 bases between. CDR3 length equals 16 residues. CDR3 protein: CASSGRSQGRGNTIYF. CDR3 nucleotide sequence: TGTGCCAGCAGCGGACGCTCCCAGGGCCGTGGAAACACCATATATTTT.

The chain recombines TRBV5-1 with TRBJ2-5, with D perhaps matching TRBD1 (6 bases). The V gene lost 0 bases and the J gene lost 4 bases, with 13 bases spanning the gap. The CDR3 contains 15 residues. Germline CDR1 is SGHRS and CDR2 is YFSETQ. CDR3 in amino acids: CASSLGTAMGETQYF. Written as DNA, the CDR3 is TGCGCCAGCAGCTTGGGGACAGCCATGGGAGAGACCCAGTACTTC.

The chain has TRBV12-5 and TRBJ1-6; 8 bases line up with TRBD1. This CDR3 spans 14 amino acids. Germline assignment: CDR1 LGHNT and CDR2 FRNRAP. CDR3 nucleotide sequence: TGTGCCAGCACCCCCGGGACAGGTTATTCACCCCTCCACTTT. Protein: CASTPGTGYSPLHF.

The rearrangement links TRBV28 to TRBJ1-5, with 8 nucleotides matching TRBD1. CDR1 is MDHEN and CDR2 is SYDVKM in the germline V gene. CDR3 length: 16 amino acids. The V segment lost 3 bases and the J segment 0 bases; nucleotides outside the gene matches: 4. CDR3 loop: CASSLWDRTSNQPQHF. CDR3 nucleotides: TGTGCCAGCAGTTTGTGGGACAGGACTAGCAATCAGCCCCAGCATTTT.

V and J are TRBV18 and TRBJ2-7, with 12 nucleotides matching TRBD1. Trimming cost V 3 bases and J 6 bases; bases outside gene matches: 3. The CDR3 sequence is 14 residues long. In germline, CDR1 is KGHSH, CDR2 LQKENI. CDR3 sequence reads: CASSPGTGGLEQYF. CDR3 DNA sequence: TGTGCCAGCTCACCCGGGACAGGGGGCCTCGAGCAGTACTTC.

To note about this clone: Its ends do not fully match the called genes, so a read error is possible. The rearrangement uses TRBV19 and TRBJ2-2, with a tentative D call TRBD2 (5 bases). This CDR3 has 14 residues. Germline assignment: CDR1 LNHDA and CDR2 SQIVND (reference sequence). Here the CDR3 reads CASSITASTGELFF. The CDR3 region has the DNA TGTGCCAGTAGTATCACAGCGAGCACCGGGGAACTGTTTTTT. The variable domain in full, with the rest retrieved from reference TRBV19 and TRBJ2-2, is DGGITQSPKYLFRKEGQNVTLSCEQNLNHDAMYWYRQDPGQGLRLIYYSQIVNDFQKGDIAEGYSVSREKKESFPLTVTSAQKNPTAFYLCASSITASTGELFFGEGSRLTVL.

The rearrangement uses TRBV6-8 and TRBJ1-6, with TRBD1 as a possible D gene (6 bases). The CDR3 is 13 residues long. Trimming shortened V by 8 bases and J by 6 bases, and 11 bases separated the two germline ends. The germline CDR1 and CDR2 sequences are MNHGY and SAAAGT. CDR3 loop: CASFRDINSPLHF. The CDR3 DNA follows: TGTGCCAGCTTCCGGGACATTAATTCACCCCTCCACTTT.

J is TRBJ1-6 and V is TRBV6-8, with TRBD1 matching over 8 bases. V trimming: 1 base; J trimming: 8 bases; junction bases outside the gene matches: 7. Germline V lookup: CDR1 MNHGY, CDR2 SAAAGT. This CDR3 region has 16 residues. The CDR3 region is CASSYWGRGQYSPLHF. CDR3 in DNA: TGTGCCAGCAGTTACTGGGGCAGGGGGCAATATTCACCCCTCCACTTT.

The V gene is TRBV11-3, the J gene TRBJ1-2; D is undetermined. Trimming shortened V by 7 bases and J by 2 bases, and 14 bases separated the two germline ends. The CDR3 is made up of 14 amino acids. Germline V gene data show CDR1 as SGHNT and CDR2 as YENEEA. Written as DNA, the CDR3 is TGTGCCAGCACCAACGGACGGGAGAACTATGGCTACACCTTC. Translated: CASTNGRENYGYTF.

The chain uses TRBV10-3 and TRBJ2-7; D gene uncertain. Trimming pared 2 bases from V and 4 bases from J, leaving 9 bases between. This CDR3 is 13 amino acids long. The germline gives CDR1 ENHRY, CDR2 SYGVKD. CDR3 sequence (DNA): TGTGCCATCAGTGAGGCAGGAAAATACGAGCAGTACTTC. Its protein product is CAISEAGKYEQYF.

This clone has a single count. The chain has TRBV30 and TRBJ1-2; perhaps TRBD1 as D (6 bases). The germline CDR1 and CDR2 sequences are GTSNPN and SVGIG (reference sequence). Trimming removed 3 bases at V and 6 bases at J, with 17 bases between. The CDR3 has 14 amino acids. The CDR3 bases are TGTGCCTGGAGAGTCCCCGACAGGCCTCATGGCTACACCTTC. Protein: CAWRVPDRPHGYTF.

This clone was seen more than once but under ten times. The rearrangement uses TRBV6-8 and TRBJ2-6, with D unresolved. The CDR3 covers 12 residues. Germline-derived CDR1 and CDR2 are MNHGY and SAAAGT. The V and J ends lost 6 bases and 1 base respectively, with 1 base between them. The CDR3 sequence: CASRSGANVLTF. The CDR3 coding sequence is TGTGCCAGCAGGTCTGGGGCCAACGTCCTGACTTTC.

The chain couples TRBV12-5 to TRBJ2-3; 14 nucleotides align to TRBD2. CDR3 size: 14 residues. The germline V gene encodes CDR1 LGHNT and CDR2 FRNRAP. CDR3 loop: CASTGTSGGYTQYF. The CDR3 nucleotides are TGTGCCAGCACCGGGACTAGCGGGGGATATACGCAGTATTTT.

This clone showed up just a few times. The genes are TRBV6-8 and TRBJ1-1; D perhaps matches TRBD1 (5 bases). V lost 1 base and J 1 base, leaving 10 bases between the germline ends. Germline lookup yields CDR1 MNHGY and CDR2 SAAAGT. The CDR3 sequence is 15 residues long. This CDR3 is CASSYFPDKNTEAFF. CDR3 nucleotides: TGTGCCAGCAGTTACTTCCCGGACAAGAACACTGAAGCTTTCTTT.

The rearrangement links TRBV11-3 to TRBJ2-3; 9 nucleotides agree with TRBD2. Per germline, CDR1 SGHNT and CDR2 YENEEA. CDR3 length equals 14 residues. Unmatched junction bases numbered 5, after V lost 4 bases and J lost 6 bases. The CDR3 DNA sequence: TGTGCCAGCAGCTCCAGCGGGGGGTCCGATACGCAGTATTTT. Encoded protein: CASSSSGGSDTQYF.

The gene calls are TRBV11-3 and TRBJ2-1; TRBD1 or TRBD2 may be the D gene (5 bases each). The length of the CDR3 is 19 residues. Germline CDR1 and CDR2: SGHNT and YENEEA. The V end lost 2 bases, the J end lost 8 bases, and 28 bases lay between the germline ends. CDR3 nucleotides: TGTGCCAGCAGCTTAAAACGGGACGCAACCACATGGGCACTCGATGAGCAGTTCTTC. It encodes CASSLKRDATTWALDEQFF.

This clone showed up just a few times. The chain is built from TRBV11-3 and TRBJ2-2; no definite D call. The V end lost 1 base, the J end lost 2 bases, and 11 bases lay between the germline ends. The CDR3 loop spans 16 amino acids. Germline loops: CDR1 SGHNT, CDR2 YENEEA. The CDR3 sequence is CASSLVRGLNTGELFF. In DNA form, the CDR3 reads TGTGCCAGCAGCTTAGTCAGAGGTTTAAACACCGGGGAGCTGTTTTTT.

V and J are TRBV6-8 and TRBJ1-6; 9 nucleotides agree with TRBD1. In germline, CDR1 is MNHGY, CDR2 SAAAGT. This CDR3 is 15 amino acids long. The ends lost 5 bases at V and 6 bases at J; junction bases unmatched: 5. The CDR3 region has the DNA TGTGCCAGCAGTACAGGGGGCGATGGTAATTCACCCCTCCACTTT. It translates to CASSTGGDGNSPLHF.

The chain joins TRBV6-8 to TRBJ2-5; 7 bases agree with TRBD1. The CDR3 covers 15 residues. The ends lost 8 bases at V and 1 base at J; junction bases unmatched: 10. Germline lookup yields CDR1 MNHGY and CDR2 SAAAGT. Here the CDR3 reads CASLTGQTIQETQYF. The CDR3 nucleotides are TGTGCCAGCTTGACGGGACAGACAATCCAAGAGACCCAGTACTTC.

This chain joins TRBV18 and TRBJ1-1, with 7 nucleotides matching TRBD1. The J segment lost 4 bases and the V segment lost 5 bases, leaving 13 bases of the junction unmatched. The germline V gene has CDR1 KGHSH and CDR2 LQKENI. The CDR3 covers 16 residues. For the CDR3, the DNA is TGTGCCAGCTCAGTCTCACAGGGGCAGTCGTCCACTGAAGCTTTCTTT. Protein product: CASSVSQGQSSTEAFF.

CDR3 loop: CASSFSGRDGYTF. CDR3 nucleotides: TGTGCCAGCAGTTTTAGTGGAAGGGATGGCTACACCTTC. The rearrangement uses TRBV28 and TRBJ1-2; D not resolved. The CDR3 has 13 amino acids. Germline values: CDR1 MDHEN, CDR2 SYDVKM. Trimming left V 3 bases short and J 6 bases short, with 11 bases between.

The V gene is TRBV11-3, the J gene TRBJ1-2; no clear D gene. The CDR3 is 14 amino acids. V was shortened by 0 bases and J by 2 bases, with 7 bases between the two germline ends. Germline V CDR1 and CDR2: SGHNT, YENEEA. The CDR3 nucleotides are TGTGCCAGCAGCTTAGAGGGCCGGAACTATGGCTACACCTTC. This gives the protein CASSLEGRNYGYTF.